These T cell receptor beta chains were read from a single sample in a study of blood T cell repertoires in COVID-19. Repertoires were generated with immunoSEQ multiplex PCR, while TCRdb's copy carries only in-frame clones and drops some. The sample consists of approximately 50,000 clones, roughly 85% of them appearing once. Source material: peripheral blood. Receptors originate from a man between 65 and 85 years old with acute or convalescent COVID-19. The CDR3 runs from the conserved cysteine through the conserved F or W. A D gene is named only where the DNA matches it firmly. Part of the rows lack a size; the others show once, few, many or a class for expanded clones.

>TRBJ2-5|TRBV7-9|TRBD1|.
CASSQRTGLQETQYF
TGTGCCAGCAGCCAGCGGACAGGCCTCCAAGAGACCCAGTACTTC
>TRBJ2-5|TRBV7-9|.|once
CASSRATWYQGFETQYF
TGTGCCAGCAGCCGCGCAACATGGTACCAGGGGTTCGAGACCCAGTACTTC
>TRBJ2-1|TRBV6-2/TRBV6-3|.|few
CASSYSRREEQFF
TGTGCCAGCAGTTACTCGAGAAGGGAGGAGCAGTTCTTC
>TRBJ1-4|TRBV29-1|TRBD1|.
CSVPHTGEREKLFF
TGCAGCGTCCCGCATACAGGGGAACGGGAAAAACTGTTTTTT
>TRBJ1-1|TRBV4-1|TRBD1|few
CASSQPGQGRRSMNTEAFF
TGCGCCAGCAGCCAACCGGGACAGGGACGCCGTTCTATGAACACTGAAGCTTTCTTT
>TRBJ1-1|TRBV6-5|.|.
CASPLQGKNTEAFF
TGTGCCAGCCCACTACAGGGAAAGAACACTGAAGCTTTCTTT
>TRBJ2-2|TRBV6-6|TRBD1|.
CASRAVAGQGKRELFF
TGTGCCAGCAGGGCCGTAGCCGGACAGGGAAAACGGGAGCTGTTTTTT
>TRBJ2-1|TRBV30|.|.
CAWRRLGDNEQFF
TGTGCCTGGAGAAGATTAGGGGACAATGAGCAGTTCTTC
>TRBJ1-5|TRBV4-1|TRBD1|.
CASSRGTGGYSNQPQHF
TGCGCCAGCAGCCGAGGAACAGGGGGCTACAGCAATCAGCCCCAGCATTTT
>TRBJ1-1|TRBV5-1|TRBD1|.
CASSRGTGVNTEAFF
TGCGCCAGCAGCCGCGGGACAGGGGTGAACACTGAAGCTTTCTTT
>TRBJ1-5|TRBV5-1|TRBD1|.
CASSLEGAYNQPQHF
TGCGCCAGCAGCTTGGAGGGGGCCTACAATCAGCCCCAGCATTTT
>TRBJ2-5|TRBV4-1|.|.
CASSQDRSPTRTQYF
TGCGCCAGCAGCCAAGATCGGTCGCCAACGCGGACCCAGTACTTC
>TRBJ2-7|TRBV19|TRBD2|few
CASSIARGGSYEQYF
TGTGCCAGTAGTATAGCCCGCGGGGGCTCCTACGAGCAGTACTTC
>TRBJ2-3|TRBV7-7|.|.
CASSLLSSTDTQYF
TGTGCTAGCAGCTTATTAAGCTCCACAGATACGCAGTATTTT
>TRBJ2-7|TRBV10-3|TRBD1|.
CAIRGGDRGYEQYF
TGTGCCATCAGGGGCGGGGACAGGGGCTACGAGCAGTACTTC
>TRBJ2-7|TRBV5-6|TRBD1|medium-sized
CASDRTGSSYEQYF
TGTGCCAGCGACCGGACAGGGAGCTCCTACGAGCAGTACTTC
>TRBJ1-6|TRBV7-9|.|.
CASSPRYGENSPLHF
TGTGCCAGCAGCCCCCGGTATGGGGAGAATTCACCCCTCCACTTT
>TRBJ2-7|TRBV7-8|TRBD1|.
CASSETGGGYEQYF
TGTGCCAGCAGCGAGACAGGGGGTGGCTACGAGCAGTACTTC
>TRBJ2-7|TRBV6-2/TRBV6-3|.|.
CASSYSGRGPDYEQYF
TGTGCCAGCAGTTACTCGGGGCGGGGGCCGGACTACGAGCAGTACTTC
>TRBJ2-5|TRBV11-3|.|few
CADGEGDQETQYF
TGTGCCGACGGAGAGGGGGACCAAGAGACCCAGTACTTC
>TRBJ2-2|TRBV19|TRBD2|.
CASSIISGGPNTGELFF
TGTGCCAGTAGTATTATTAGCGGGGGCCCGAACACCGGGGAGCTGTTTTTT
>TRBJ2-7|TRBV2|TRBD2|.
CATLSGTDSYEQYF
TGTGCCACCCTTAGCGGGACCGACTCCTACGAGCAGTACTTC
>TRBJ2-2|TRBV5-1|.|.
CASSPDWLNTGELFF
TGCGCCAGCAGCCCTGATTGGCTCAACACCGGGGAGCTGTTTTTT
>TRBJ1-1|TRBV29-1|TRBD1|few
CSGRDSEAFF
TGCAGCGGCAGGGACAGTGAAGCTTTCTTT
>TRBJ2-2|TRBV9|TRBD1|.
CASSPTATGGGIGELFF
TGTGCCAGCAGCCCAACCGCGACAGGGGGAGGAATCGGGGAGCTGTTTTTT
>TRBJ2-3|TRBV7-6|TRBD1|few
CASSSPTGSTDTQYF
TGTGCCAGCAGCTCACCGACAGGGAGCACAGATACGCAGTATTTT
>TRBJ2-1|TRBV10-3|TRBD2|.
CAIKGTSGGGSSRDEQFF
TGTGCCATCAAAGGGACTAGCGGGGGGGGATCTAGTAGGGATGAGCAGTTCTTC
>TRBJ2-1|TRBV21-1|.|.
CAGSGLAGVRGCNEQFF
TGTGCCGGCTCGGGACTAGCGGGAGTTCGGGGCTGCAATGAGCAGTTCTTC
>TRBJ2-3|TRBV14|.|.
CASSQSISTDTQYF
TGTGCCAGCAGCCAGTCAATTAGCACAGATACGCAGTATTTT
>TRBJ1-5|TRBV6-6|.|few
CASSYSSRSNQPQHF
TGTGCCAGCAGTTACTCGTCCAGGAGCAATCAGCCCCAGCATTTT
>TRBJ2-5|TRBV2|TRBD2|.
CASSEARGTTRAFETQYF
TGTGCCAGCAGTGAAGCGCGAGGGACTACCAGAGCTTTTGAGACCCAGTACTTC
>TRBJ2-3|TRBV19|.|.
CASSAGRGGSTDTQYF
TGTGCCAGTAGTGCGGGGCGGGGAGGAAGCACAGATACGCAGTATTTT
>TRBJ2-5|TRBV6-6|.|.
CASSYQGQETQYF
TGTGCCAGCAGTTATCAGGGCCAAGAGACCCAGTACTTC
>TRBJ2-7|TRBV11-3|.|.
CASSSLAQLFEQYF
TGTGCCAGCAGCTCCCTAGCACAGCTCTTCGAGCAGTACTTC
>TRBJ2-5|TRBV5-1|.|.
CASSLARETQYF
TGCGCCAGCAGCTTGGCCAGGGAGACCCAGTACTTC
>TRBJ2-3|TRBV10-1|.|.
CASSGPLVRADTQYF
TGCGCCAGCAGTGGGCCGCTAGTAAGAGCAGATACGCAGTATTTT
>TRBJ1-6|TRBV18|.|.
CASSLGLGNNSPLHF
TGTGCCAGCTCACTAGGACTTGGAAATAATTCACCCCTCCACTTT
>TRBJ1-4|TRBV4-1|TRBD1|.
CASSQGQGATTNEKLFF
TGCGCCAGCAGCCAAGGCCAGGGGGCGACAACTAATGAAAAACTGTTTTTT
>TRBJ1-2|TRBV4-2|TRBD1|many
CASSPGQDNYGYTF
TGTGCCAGCAGCCCTGGACAGGATAACTATGGCTACACCTTC
>TRBJ1-1|TRBV7-8|TRBD1|.
CASSTRGTGGNTEAFF
TGTGCCAGCAGCACGAGGGGGACAGGGGGGAACACTGAAGCTTTCTTT
>TRBJ2-7|TRBV2|.|.
CASSLRDTYEQYF
TGTGCCAGCAGTCTCCGGGACACTTACGAGCAGTACTTC
>TRBJ2-3|TRBV28|TRBD2|.
CASSFSGGGRTQYF
TGTGCCAGCAGTTTTAGCGGCGGGGGGCGGACGCAGTATTTT
>TRBJ1-5|TRBV25-1|.|once
CASSEGGGDNQPQHF
TGTGCCAGCAGTGAGGGGGGTGGAGACAATCAGCCCCAGCATTTT
>TRBJ1-2|TRBV19|.|.
CASGDARRYGYTF
TGTGCCAGTGGAGATGCCCGTCGCTATGGCTACACCTTC
>TRBJ2-7|TRBV29-1|.|.
CSVATAYEQYF
TGCAGCGTTGCTACGGCCTACGAGCAGTACTTC